The clone carrying this T cell receptor (beta chain) was observed a few times. The antigen is not known. In the authors' methods: Filtering differed since immunoSEQ provided only junctions, with no quality scores. Profiled with immunoSEQ multiplex PCR; TCRdb holds only in-frame clones, not every one. V and J calls and clone size are given by that table; D and trimming were obtained from the DNA. Among more than 550,000 clones listed, 55% to 75% were seen once. Germline-derived CDR1 and CDR2 are SEHNR and FQNEAQ (reference sequence). The CDR3 consists of 15 residues. Trimming pared 0 bases from V and 6 bases from J, leaving 13 bases between. This sample is part of a study of shared clonotypes between healthy human individuals. Across the study: Plates per donor: three CD4 naive, three CD4 memory, two CD8 naive, one CD8 memory.

General study results and limits: Among non-shared clonotypes, generation probabilities were lower than among those shared by all four donors. Only blood was sampled; tissue repertoires likely differ.

This chain connects TRBV7-9 to TRBJ2-3; unclear D gene. Sequenced input: memory CD4+ T cells sorted from blood. Subset defined: CD45RA-negative fraction. The receptor's source is a woman younger than 45 in good health. DNA of the CDR3: TGTGCCAGCAGCTTAGCGAGACTTCGACCGGATACGCAGTATTTT. Translation: CASSLARLRPDTQYF.